The next 18 T cell receptor beta chains were all read from a single sample in a study of T-cell memory formation after mild COVID-19. TCRdb called the 5' RACE reads again in MiXCR, with one record for every CDR3 protein. The sample holds some 13,000 distinct CDR3 sequences, about 11% seen once. The source material was PBMCs or a T cell subset sorted from them (not recorded which). These receptors were obtained from an adult woman who had mild COVID-19 (a few samples of this study predate the infection). Cell type and time point are not known.

This clonotype was observed many times. The chain has TRBV6-6 and TRBJ2-7, with D perhaps given as TRBD1 or TRBD2 (5 bases each). The CDR3 contains 16 residues. Per the germline V gene, CDR1 is MNHNY and CDR2 is SVGAGI (reference sequence). With 2 bases removed from V and 2 bases from J, the gap between germline ends came to 16 bases. Here the CDR3 DNA reads TGTGCCAGCAGTTACCCCCCCCGGGACGGAGCCTACGAGCAGTACTTC. Its protein product is CASSYPPRDGAYEQYF.

This clonotype was counted many times. The genes are TRBV12-3 or TRBV12-4 and TRBJ2-7, with TRBD1 matching 8 bases. CDR3 length: 15 amino acids. J lost 10 bases, V lost 5 bases, and 16 bases had no gene match. The CDR3 sequence is CASSVAGTGQGGQYF. The CDR3 DNA sequence: TGTGCCAGCAGTGTCGCCGGGACAGGCCAAGGGGGTCAGTACTTC.

This clonotype has ten or more counts. The chain links TRBV29-1 to TRBJ2-1; D perhaps matches TRBD2 (6 bases). With 6 bases removed from V and 5 bases from J, the gap between germline ends came to 17 bases. The germline V gene has CDR1 SQVTM and CDR2 ANQGSEA. The CDR3 runs to 14 residues. CDR3 region: CSVLLAIANNEQFF. In nucleotides, the CDR3 is TGCAGCGTACTACTAGCCATAGCAAACAATGAGCAGTTCTTC.

At least ten counts were recorded for this clonotype. The chain uses TRBV6-6 and TRBJ1-1, with D perhaps TRBD1 (5 bases). The germline V gene has CDR1 MNHNY and CDR2 SVGAGI (reference sequence). The CDR3 consists of 17 residues. The V end was cut by 4 bases, the J end by 5 bases, with 23 bases between. CDR3 nucleotides: TGTGCCAGCAGTTCAGGGTTCCTCCCATGGGGGGAAACTGAAGCTTTCTTT. This gives the protein CASSSGFLPWGETEAFF.

Ten or more counts support this clonotype. The rearrangement links TRBV4-3 to TRBJ2-7; D possibly corresponds to TRBD1 (6 bases). The V gene lost 0 bases and the J gene lost 4 bases, with 16 bases spanning the gap. The germline V gene encodes CDR1 LGHNA and CDR2 YSLEER. CDR3 size: 16 residues. This CDR3 is CASSQDRTQGFYEQYF. DNA for the CDR3: TGCGCCAGCAGCCAAGACCGGACCCAGGGGTTTTACGAGCAGTACTTC.

In its sample, this clonotype was seen many times. This rearrangement joins TRBV12-3 or TRBV12-4 to TRBJ2-7, with a possible D match to TRBD2 (5 bases). The V gene lost 4 bases and the J gene lost 0 bases, with 16 bases spanning the gap. CDR3 size: 16 residues. CDR3 region: CASSSVRWENSYEQYF. CDR3 coding DNA: TGTGCCAGCAGTTCTGTGCGGTGGGAGAACTCCTACGAGCAGTACTTC.

This clonotype was seen a few times. This chain uses TRBV24-1 with TRBJ1-3; no firm D call. The CDR3 runs to 13 residues. The V gene's germline CDR1 is KGHDR and CDR2 SFDVKD. With 7 bases removed from V and 0 bases from J, the gap between germline ends came to 6 bases. The CDR3 DNA is TGTGCCACCAGCCCTCCCTCTGGAAACACCATATATTTT. It encodes CATSPPSGNTIYF.

This clonotype was counted at least ten times. The chain couples TRBV6-2 or TRBV6-3 to TRBJ2-1, with 7 positions matching TRBD2. Germline lookup yields CDR1 MNHEY and CDR2 SVGEGT. V lost 7 bases and J lost 8; bases outside the gene matches: 5. This CDR3 contains 12 residues. The CDR3 region is CASNGGDYEQFF. CDR3 in DNA: TGTGCCAGCAATGGGGGGGACTATGAGCAGTTCTTC.

This clonotype has a count of ten or more. The rearrangement links TRBV6-1 to TRBJ1-5, with 11 bases lining up with TRBD1. Germline CDR1 is MNHNS and CDR2 is SASEGT. CDR3 length equals 17 residues. V was pared by 4 bases and J by 0 bases, with 5 bases of the junction left unmatched. CDR3 DNA: TGTGCCAGCAGTGGGGGGACAGGGGGTTATAGCAATCAGCCCCAGCATTTT. As protein: CASSGGTGGYSNQPQHF.

The chain couples TRBV3-1 to TRBJ2-1, with 16 nucleotides matching TRBD2. The J segment lost 8 bases and the V segment lost 2 bases, leaving 6 bases of the junction unmatched. Germline-derived CDR1 and CDR2 are LGHDT and YNNKEL (reference sequence). The CDR3 length is 17 residues. The CDR3 DNA sequence: TGTGCCAGCAGCCAAAGAACCGGGACTAGCGGGGGGGATGAGCAGTTCTTC. Translated: CASSQRTGTSGGDEQFF.

This clonotype was seen ten or more times. CDR3 sequence reads: CATSFAEPPGELFF. The CDR3 coding sequence is TGTGCCACCAGTTTTGCGGAGCCTCCCGGGGAGCTGTTTTTT. The chain is built from TRBV24-1 and TRBJ2-2, with unresolved D. The V gene's germline CDR1 is KGHDR and CDR2 SFDVKD. This CDR3 contains 14 residues. V lost 6 bases, J lost 6 bases, and 13 bases lay in between.

This clonotype showed up many times. This rearrangement joins TRBV29-1 to TRBJ2-7; 7 positions agree with TRBD2. V shed 6 bases, J shed 10 bases, and the junction held 6 bases outside the gene matches. Germline V gene lookup returns CDR1 SQVTM and CDR2 ANQGSEA. This CDR3 has 10 residues. The CDR3, as DNA: TGCAGCGTGGGGGAGGGACCCCAGTACTTC. Its translation: CSVGEGPQYF.

This clonotype was seen repeatedly, ten times or more. One junction end disagrees with the germline gene, perhaps due to a read error. The chain recombines TRBV25-1 with TRBJ2-7; D not resolved. Germline CDR1 reads MGHDK; CDR2 reads SYGVNS. The CDR3 is 11 residues long. The CDR3 spells CASSEYYEQYF. CDR3 in DNA: TGTGCCAGCAGCGAATACTACGAGCAGTACTTC.

This clonotype was detected ten times or more. The CDR3 sequence: CASSRNQPQHF. In DNA form, the CDR3 reads TGTGCCAGCAGCAGGAATCAGCCCCAGCATTTT. The genes are TRBV7-8 and TRBJ1-5; D remains ambiguous. Trimming took off 5 bases at V and 4 bases at J, with 3 bases between the two ends. This CDR3 region has 11 residues. CDR1 and CDR2 (germline): SGHVS, FQNEAQ.

This clonotype has a count of ten or more. The chain uses TRBV6-2 or TRBV6-3 and TRBJ2-5; a weak D match, TRBD2 (5 bases). The CDR3 is 17 residues long. Germline V lookup: CDR1 MNHEY, CDR2 SVGEGT. The V and J ends lost 2 bases and 1 base respectively, with 17 bases between them. The CDR3, as DNA: TGTGCCAGCAGTTACGACTTGGAAGGACTCCTCCAAGAGACCCAGTACTTC. Protein: CASSYDLEGLLQETQYF.

This clonotype was found once. This sequence may be a read error, since a much larger clone differs from it by one base. The rearrangement links TRBV18 to TRBJ2-5; D gene unclear. V lost 5 bases and J 6 bases, leaving 7 bases between the germline ends. The CDR3 is made up of 11 amino acids. Germline V gives CDR1 KGHSH, CDR2 LQKENI. In DNA, the CDR3 is TGTGCCAGCTCAACACGGAAGACCCAGTACTTC. Protein product: CASSTRKTQYF.

This clonotype was detected ten times or more. CDR3 protein: CASSLEAGGHEQYF. CDR3 bases: TGTGCCAGCAGTTTGGAGGCAGGGGGGCACGAGCAGTACTTC. The chain recombines TRBV12-3 or TRBV12-4 with TRBJ2-7; possible D gene TRBD1, 7 bases. Trimming took off 3 bases at V and 5 bases at J, with 14 bases between the two ends. CDR3 length equals 14 residues.

This clonotype has at least ten counts. V and J are TRBV3-1 and TRBJ2-1, with a possible D match to TRBD1 (5 bases). This CDR3 has 16 residues. The V gene's germline CDR1 is LGHDT and CDR2 YNNKEL (reference sequence). Trimming took 3 bases from V and 5 from J, leaving 17 bases between them. This CDR3 is CASSHPFKGPDNEQFF. The CDR3 DNA is TGTGCCAGCAGCCACCCTTTCAAGGGGCCGGACAATGAGCAGTTCTTC.